The 16 T cell receptor beta chains below were found in one sample sequenced in a study of CD8 T cells in Susac syndrome. Random hexamers were used to reverse transcribe 0.5 to 1 ug of RNA. One entry per CDR3 protein, called by TCRdb with MiXCR from the immunoSEQ multiplex PCR reads. The data contain approximately 100,000 distinct CDR3 sequences, 96% of them singletons. Sequencing was performed on CD4+ T cells from PBMCs. These receptors originate from a human donor in good health.

This chain links TRBV29-1 with TRBJ1-3; D not certain. The CDR3 contains 11 residues. V was pared by 4 bases and J by 4 bases, with 5 bases between. Germline CDR1 and CDR2: SQVTM and ANQGSEA. DNA of the CDR3: TGCAGCGTTGGTCGGGGAAACACCATATATTTT. Amino acids: CSVGRGNTIYF.

The chain links TRBV30 to TRBJ2-7, with D possibly TRBD1 on 5 matching bases. This CDR3 has 12 amino acids. Trimming removed 5 bases at V and 1 base at J, with 9 bases between. In germline, CDR1 is GTSNPN, CDR2 SVGIG (reference sequence). CDR3 sequence: CAWVRGSYEQYF. The CDR3 DNA follows: TGTGCCTGGGTAAGGGGATCCTACGAGCAGTACTTC.

The V gene is TRBV5-1, the J gene TRBJ2-7; D is perhaps TRBD1 or TRBD2 (5 bases each). V lost 0 bases and J 6 bases, leaving 13 bases between the germline ends. The CDR3 loop spans 14 amino acids. Germline V gene sequence: CDR1 SGHRS, CDR2 YFSETQ. The CDR3 protein is CASSLEGRLSEQYF. For the CDR3, the DNA is TGCGCCAGCAGCTTGGAGGGACGGCTGAGCGAGCAGTACTTC.

V gene TRBV5-1 combines with J gene TRBJ2-5; 11 bases agree with TRBD2. CDR3 length: 17 amino acids. V dropped 4 bases and J dropped 2; count of bases not matched to a gene: 10. Germline CDR1 is SGHRS and CDR2 is YFSETQ. The CDR3 region has the DNA TGCGCCAGCAGCCCTGGGGGCGGACTAGCGGGTCAAGAGACCCAGTACTTC. It translates to CASSPGGGLAGQETQYF. Together with reference TRBV5-1 and TRBJ2-5, the CDR3 gives the full variable domain: KAGVTQTPRYLIKTRGQQVTLSCSPISGHRSVSWYQQTPGQGLQFLFEYFSETQRNKGNFPGRFSGRQFSNSRSEMNVSTLELGDSALYLCASSPGGGLAGQETQYFGPGTRLLVL.

The rearrangement links TRBV7-2 to TRBJ2-7; D ambiguous. Trimming cost V 0 bases and J 6 bases, with 12 bases left between them. The CDR3 totals 14 residues. The germline V gene encodes CDR1 SGHTA and CDR2 FQGNSA. CDR3: CASSLAGPLGEQYF. DNA for the CDR3: TGTGCCAGCAGCTTAGCAGGGCCCCTCGGCGAGCAGTACTTC. The whole variable domain, filled in from reference TRBV7-2 and TRBJ2-7, reads GAGVSQSPSNKVTEKGKDVELRCDPISGHTALYWYRQSLGQGLEFLIYFQGNSAPDKSGLPSDRFSAERTGGSVSTLTIQRTQQEDSAVYLCASSLAGPLGEQYFGPGTRLTVT.

The chain recombines TRBV28 with TRBJ1-2; possibly TRBD1 for D (6 bases). Germline-derived CDR1 and CDR2 are MDHEN and SYDVKM. CDR3 size: 15 residues. V lost 11 bases, J lost 0 bases, and 19 bases lay in between. CDR3 region: CAGQGGPTPNYGYTF. CDR3 DNA sequence: TGTGCCGGTCAAGGGGGACCCACTCCTAACTATGGCTACACCTTC.

This clonotype was detected once. The CDR3 nucleotides are TGTGCCTGGAGGCCGTCTGGCGGGGGAGAGACCCAGTACTTC. Translating it yields CAWRPSGGGETQYF. The chain employs TRBV30 and TRBJ2-5, with 7 nucleotides matching TRBD2. V shed 3 bases and J 4 bases; nucleotides not matched to a gene: 8. The germline gives CDR1 GTSNPN, CDR2 SVGIG (reference sequence). This CDR3 has 14 residues.

This chain uses TRBV19 with TRBJ1-1; a weak D match, TRBD1 (6 bases). This CDR3 is 14 amino acids long. The germline V gene encodes CDR1 LNHDA and CDR2 SQIVND (reference sequence). The V gene lost 7 bases and the J gene lost 9 bases, with 21 bases spanning the gap. The CDR3 region has the DNA TGTGCCAGTACCACTACCGGTGGGGGCAGCCAAGCTTTCTTT. It specifies CASTTTGGGSQAFF.

The rearrangement links TRBV20-1 to TRBJ2-2; tentative D call: TRBD1 (5 bases). V lost 0 bases and J 1 base, leaving 9 bases between the germline ends. The CDR3 sequence is 15 residues long. Germline V lookup: CDR1 DFQATT, CDR2 SNEGSKA (reference sequence). The CDR3 DNA reads as TGCAGTGCTAGAGATCAGGGCAGGAACACCGGGGAGCTGTTTTTT. Its translation: CSARDQGRNTGELFF.

This chain joins TRBV2 and TRBJ1-2, with 8 bases lining up with TRBD1. The V gene's germline CDR1 is SNHLY and CDR2 FYNNEI. Unmatched junction bases numbered 9, after V lost 5 bases and J lost 7 bases. The CDR3 has 14 amino acids. Here the CDR3 DNA reads TGTGCCAGCAGTCCCGGACAGGGAAGAGGTGGCTACACCTTC. Translation: CASSPGQGRGGYTF.

V is TRBV24-1 and J is TRBJ2-7; maybe TRBD2 (6 bases). This CDR3 spans 14 amino acids. CDR1 and CDR2 (germline): KGHDR, SFDVKD. The V gene lost 3 bases and the J gene lost 2 bases, with 10 bases spanning the gap. The CDR3 bases are TGTGCCACCAGTGATCCCGGAGGGACCTACGAGCAGTACTTC. As protein: CATSDPGGTYEQYF.

The rearrangement links TRBV29-1 to TRBJ2-1; D not certain. CDR3 length: 12 residues. Germline values: CDR1 SQVTM, CDR2 ANQGSEA. The germline V and J ends were trimmed by 7 bases and 5 bases, with 12 bases remaining between them. The CDR3 nucleotides read TGCAGCGGCCGCGTGATAAACAATGAGCAGTTCTTC. This translates into CSGRVINNEQFF.

V gene TRBV6-5 combines with J gene TRBJ2-3; no reliable D call. Germline CDR1 is MNHEY and CDR2 is SVGAGI. CDR3 length equals 13 residues. The germline V and J ends were trimmed by 2 bases and 3 bases, with 6 bases remaining between them. The CDR3 sequence: CASSYPETDTQYF. CDR3 bases: TGTGCCAGCAGTTACCCAGAGACAGATACGCAGTATTTT.

The chain couples TRBV29-1 to TRBJ2-3, with a weak D call TRBD2 (7 bases). CDR1 SQVTM and CDR2 ANQGSEA come from the germline V gene. V gave up 4 bases and J gave up 4 bases, with 9 bases separating them. CDR3 size: 12 residues. The CDR3: CSVGEGADTQYF. For the CDR3, the DNA is TGCAGCGTTGGGGAGGGGGCAGATACGCAGTATTTT.

This clonotype was recorded only once. This chain connects TRBV28 to TRBJ2-1; TRBD2 matches at 10 bases. V trimming: 5 bases; J trimming: 4 bases; junction bases outside the gene matches: 5. Germline V gene sequence: CDR1 MDHEN, CDR2 SYDVKM. The CDR3 consists of 15 residues. The CDR3 DNA is TGTGCCAGCAGTCAAGTAGCGGGGGGTTACAATGAGCAGTTCTTC. Translating gives CASSQVAGGYNEQFF.

The chain joins TRBV7-2 to TRBJ1-2; TRBD1 might be the D (6 bases). Trimming left V 1 base short and J 6 bases short, with 9 bases between. Germline assignment: CDR1 SGHTA and CDR2 FQGNSA. The CDR3 runs to 13 residues. CDR3: CASSLVPGDGYTF. CDR3 nucleotide sequence: TGTGCCAGCAGCTTAGTGCCAGGGGATGGCTACACCTTC.